Here is one TCR beta chain with its context. What it recognizes is unknown. Template switching by 5'RACE produced TCR cDNA, adding a universal primer site and UMIs. TCRdb reanalysed the 5' RACE reads using MiXCR and keeps one entry per CDR3 protein. The sample records 350,000 to 550,000 distinct CDR3 sequences, 15% to 20% being singletons. This sample was taken from a study of T cells after yellow fever vaccination. Study at large: Researchers used SMART-Seq v4 Ultra Low Input to prepare fractions that had low cell numbers.

General study results and limits: FACS-sorted repertoires could contain abundant clonotypes contaminating from the bulk population. Reappearance after the booster was seen for most primary-vaccination clones, at around 95% CD4 and more than 80% CD8.

The germline CDR1 and CDR2 sequences are GTSNPN and SVGIG (reference sequence). The CDR3 covers 14 residues. V was cut by 0 bases and J by 0 bases, with 8 bases left in between. Material: PBMCs, obtained before the yellow fever booster vaccination. This clonotype was obtained from a man aged 18 to 29 who received the YFV17D yellow fever vaccine. The chain couples TRBV30 to TRBJ1-1, with D unresolved. As DNA, the CDR3 is TGTGCCTGGAGTGTACCACTGATGAACACTGAAGCTTTCTTT. It codes for CAWSVPLMNTEAFF.